The clone carrying this T cell receptor (beta chain) was observed a few times. What it recognizes is unknown. These data come from a study of T cells in Graves' hyperthyroidism and ophthalmopathy. Overall study findings and caveats: Ophthalmopathy, which appeared later, was predicted by the model a median roughly 6.5 months before onset.

V lost 5 bases and J lost 3; bases outside the gene matches: 10. This CDR3 comprises 16 residues. CDR1 and CDR2 from the germline V gene are DFQATT and SNEGSKA (reference sequence). Ophthalmopathy patients had Clinical Activity Score at least 3, NOSPECS grade at least 4, duration under 3 months. It was uncontrolled infection, other autoimmune disease, pregnancy or lactation that excluded patients. The authors took PBMCs from 9.5 to 10 ml fresh peripheral blood. Amplification targeted TCR beta CDR3 regions from RNA transcripts. The TCR CDR3 was amplified in a first-round RT-PCR using the HTBI primer set. TCRdb reprocessed the multiplex PCR reads via MiXCR and lists one record per CDR3 protein. The sample carries a few hundred thousand distinct CDR3 sequences, roughly 17% recorded once.

The sequencing sample was made of blood. The chain uses TRBV20-1 and TRBJ1-6; 7 bases are a match to TRBD1. This clonotype originated in a woman aged 18-29 years with Graves' ophthalmopathy. The CDR3 DNA is TGCAGTGCTCAACTCCCGGGACAGCACTATAATTCACCCCTCCACTTT. This codes for CSAQLPGQHYNSPLHF.